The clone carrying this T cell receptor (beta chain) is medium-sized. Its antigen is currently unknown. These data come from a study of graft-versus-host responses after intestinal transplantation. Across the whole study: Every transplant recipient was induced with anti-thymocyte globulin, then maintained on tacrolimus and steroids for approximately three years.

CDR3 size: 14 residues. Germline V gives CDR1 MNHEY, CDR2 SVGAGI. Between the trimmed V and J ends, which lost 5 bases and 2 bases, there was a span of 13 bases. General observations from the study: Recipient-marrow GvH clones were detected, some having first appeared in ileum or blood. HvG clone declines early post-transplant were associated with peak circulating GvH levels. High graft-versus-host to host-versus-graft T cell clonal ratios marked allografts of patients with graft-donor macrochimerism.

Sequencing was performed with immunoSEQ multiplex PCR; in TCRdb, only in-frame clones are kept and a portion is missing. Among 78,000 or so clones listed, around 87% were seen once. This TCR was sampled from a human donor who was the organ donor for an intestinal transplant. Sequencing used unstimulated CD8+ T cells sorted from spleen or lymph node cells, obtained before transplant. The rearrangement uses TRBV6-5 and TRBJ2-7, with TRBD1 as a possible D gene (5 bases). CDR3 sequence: CASSGRMGPYEQYF. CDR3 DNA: TGTGCCAGCAGTGGACGGATGGGGCCCTACGAGCAGTACTTC.